The T cell receptor beta chain described here comes from a study of sequential checkpoint blockade in melanoma. Sample treatment: randomized to nivolumab then ipilimumab (arm A) or the reverse (arm B). DNA-damaging chemotherapy had not been given to any patient beforehand. There are 14 residues in the CDR3. CDR1 and CDR2 (germline): MNHEY, SVGAGI. Trimming took off 6 bases at V and 8 bases at J, with 17 bases between the two ends. The repertoire was sequenced with immunoSEQ multiplex PCR; TCRdb's copy has only in-frame clones and lacks some. The sample lists 25,000 to 30,000 clones, around three quarters occurring once.

The source of this sequence is a human donor with melanoma. The starting material was CD8+ T cells sorted from blood (inferred from file names), obtained from a patient given nivolumab and ipilimumab in sequence. This chain uses TRBV6-5 with TRBJ2-1, with a possible D match to TRBD1 (6 bases). Written as DNA, the CDR3 is TGTGCCAGCAGCAACCCCGGACAGTCCCATGAGCAGTTCTTC. It is translated as CASSNPGQSHEQFF.